These T cell receptor beta chains were read from a single sample in a study of graft-versus-host responses after intestinal transplantation. These TCRs' antigens remain unknown. Sequencing used immunoSEQ multiplex PCR; TCRdb keeps in-frame clones, though not all of them. The sample lists 24,000 or so clones, roughly four fifths occurring once. The sequencing used unstimulated CD8+ T cells sorted from spleen or lymph node cells, collected before transplant. Receptors originate from a human donor who was the organ donor for an intestinal transplant. The CDR3 runs from the conserved cysteine through the conserved F or W. The order of the fields is J gene, D gene, clone size, V gene, CDR3 DNA, CDR3 protein. The D gene is left open where the match is weak. Only some rows state a clone size, as once, few, many or a class for expanded clones.

>TRBJ2-3|.|.|TRBV4-1
TGCGCCAGCAGCTCGGCCACAGATACGCAGTATTTT
CASSSATDTQYF
>TRBJ1-5|.|few|TRBV27
TGTGCCAGCAGTTTATCCGGGGCGGGGCAGCCCCAGCATTTT
CASSLSGAGQPQHF
>TRBJ2-7|TRBD2|few|TRBV27
TGTGCCAGCAGTTTATCAGCGGGAGACCTCTCCTACGAGCAGTACTTC
CASSLSAGDLSYEQYF
>TRBJ1-4|.|.|TRBV27
TGTGCCAGCAGTTTATCGAACACAGGGTATGAAAAACTGTTTTTT
CASSLSNTGYEKLFF
>TRBJ2-5|TRBD2|.|TRBV13
TGTGCCAGCAGCCTAGGAGGACTAGAGGGAGAGACCCAGTACTTC
CASSLGGLEGETQYF
>TRBJ1-4|.|.|TRBV6-5
TGTGCCAGTAGGACAGCTGAAAAACTGTTTTTT
CASRTAEKLFF
>TRBJ1-2|TRBD1|.|TRBV5-4
TGTGCCAGCAGCTCCCCCGGGACAGATCTACCCTTATGGGGCTACACCTTC
CASSSPGTDLPLWGYTF
>TRBJ2-6|.|.|TRBV5-2
TGTGCCAGCAAGCATGAAAGGAGTACACAAAGTCGGGCCAACGTCCTGACTTTC
CASKHERSTQSRANVLTF
>TRBJ2-1|TRBD2|.|TRBV7-2
TGTGCCAGCAGCTTAGTCCCGGGGGGCAATGAGCAGTTCTTC
CASSLVPGGNEQFF
>TRBJ2-4|.|.|TRBV2
TGTGCCAGCAGTGATTCTGGGGGGATTTCCAAAAACATTCAGTACTTC
CASSDSGGISKNIQYF
>TRBJ1-2|.|.|TRBV20-1
TGCAGTGCCCCGCGCCATGGCTACACCTTC
CSAPRHGYTF
>TRBJ1-1|TRBD1|once|TRBV4-1
TGCGCCAGCAGCCAGGGACAGGGGAATAGTGAAGCTTTCTTT
CASSQGQGNSEAFF
>TRBJ2-1|.|.|TRBV14
TGTGCCAGCAGCCAAGTGAGGGGCGCAGATAGATATGAGCAGTTCTTC
CASSQVRGADRYEQFF
>TRBJ1-1|TRBD1|.|TRBV7-9
TGTGCCAGCACCCCATCCCCCAACAGGGGCACTGAAGCTTTCTTT
CASTPSPNRGTEAFF
>TRBJ1-1|.|.|TRBV21-1
TGTGCCAGCAGCAAAGGGGACACTGAAGCTTTCTTT
CASSKGDTEAFF
>TRBJ2-1|TRBD1|.|TRBV25-1
TGTGCCAGCAGTGACTCCGCCTTCGGGACAGACTTCTACAATGAGCAGTTCTTC
CASSDSAFGTDFYNEQFF
>TRBJ2-1|.|.|TRBV30
TGTGCCTGGAGTGTCGGGAGCTCCTACAATGAGCAGTTCTTC
CAWSVGSSYNEQFF
>TRBJ1-3|TRBD1|once|TRBV30
TGTGCCTGGAGGACAGGGGGCCTGGGAAACACCATATATTTT
CAWRTGGLGNTIYF
>TRBJ2-2|.|.|TRBV7-6
TGTGCCAGCAGCTTAGGTTGGGCCGCCGGGGAGCTGTTTTTT
CASSLGWAAGELFF
>TRBJ2-3|.|.|TRBV5-8
TGTGCCAGCAGCTCTCAGTCTGGGCAGGTCAACACAGATACGCAGTATTTT
CASSSQSGQVNTDTQYF
>TRBJ1-2|.|.|TRBV7-9
TGTGCCAGCAGCTTAGCAGGGGCTAACTATGGCTACACCTTC
CASSLAGANYGYTF
>TRBJ1-1|TRBD1|.|TRBV9
TGTGCCAGCAGCGAGGGGACAGGGGCGAACACTGAAGCTTTCTTT
CASSEGTGANTEAFF
>TRBJ2-7|.|.|TRBV5-5
TGTGCCAGCAGCTTGTTCGGGAGTTCCTACGAGCAGTACTTC
CASSLFGSSYEQYF
>TRBJ1-2|.|.|TRBV10-3
TGTGCCATCAGCGGACCGACAGTGAGCTATGGCTACACCTTC
CAISGPTVSYGYTF
>TRBJ2-7|TRBD2|.|TRBV30
TGTGCCGGGAGTGGGGGACGGGGGGTTTACGAGCAGTACTTC
CAGSGGRGVYEQYF
>TRBJ1-2|TRBD1|few|TRBV27
TGTGCCAGCAGTTTATCGGACAGGACATATGGCTACACCTTC
CASSLSDRTYGYTF
>TRBJ2-7|.|.|TRBV27
TGTGCCAGCAGTTCAGGCAGGGCCTACGAGCAGTACTTC
CASSSGRAYEQYF
>TRBJ1-5|TRBD1|few|TRBV29-1
TGCAGCGTCGTGGACAGGGAGGATCAGCCCCAGCATTTT
CSVVDREDQPQHF
>TRBJ2-1|TRBD2|.|TRBV30
TGTGCCTGGAGGATTCCTCGACTAGCGGAGTACAATGAGCAGTTCTTC
CAWRIPRLAEYNEQFF
>TRBJ1-2|TRBD1|few|TRBV4-3
TGCGCCAGCAGCCAAGCTACGGGACAGGGCCACTATGGCTACACCTTC
CASSQATGQGHYGYTF
>TRBJ2-1|TRBD2|.|TRBV9
TGTGCCAGCAGCGTAGAGGCGGGAGGGTCCTACAATGAGCAGTTCTTC
CASSVEAGGSYNEQFF
>TRBJ2-5|.|.|TRBV10-3
TGTGCCATCAGTGACTCAGGAGCCCCTTGGACCCAGTACTTC
CAISDSGAPWTQYF
>TRBJ2-7|.|.|TRBV11-2
TGTGCCAGCAGCTTATGGACCGGGACCTACGAGCAGTACTTC
CASSLWTGTYEQYF
>TRBJ2-7|.|few|TRBV27
TGTGCCAGCAGTTGGCAAGTCTCGGGGGTCTGGGAGCAGTACTTC
CASSWQVSGVWEQYF
>TRBJ2-7|.|.|TRBV21-1
TGTGCCAGCAGCCCCCGGGGGGTGGTTTACGAGCAGTACTTC
CASSPRGVVYEQYF
>TRBJ2-1|.|.|TRBV13
TGTGCCAGCAGCTCCCAGCGGTCCCGGGGCTACAATGAGCAGTTCTTC
CASSSQRSRGYNEQFF
>TRBJ1-2|TRBD1|.|TRBV7-8
TGTGCCAGCAGCTTAGGGGTTGGACAGGGCATTAACTATGGCTACACCTTC
CASSLGVGQGINYGYTF
>TRBJ1-5|.|.|TRBV19
TGTGCCAGTAGTATAGATTTCCAGGGTGGTCAGCCCCAGCATTTT
CASSIDFQGGQPQHF
>TRBJ2-3|.|.|TRBV27
TGTGCCAGCAGTTTGGGTTCCACAGATACGCAGTATTTT
CASSLGSTDTQYF
>TRBJ1-3|.|.|TRBV27
TGTGCCAGCAGTCCCGGGGGAAACACCATATATTTT
CASSPGGNTIYF
>TRBJ2-5|TRBD2|.|TRBV5-4
TGTGCCAGCAGCTTGCGGCTAGCGGAAGAGACCCAGTACTTC
CASSLRLAEETQYF
>TRBJ2-2|TRBD2|.|TRBV13
TGTGCCAGCACTTTGGGACTAGGCAAAAACACCGGGGAGCTGTTTTTT
CASTLGLGKNTGELFF
>TRBJ2-3|.|.|TRBV5-1
TGCGCCAGCAGCGCGGACAACACAGATACGCAGTATTTT
CASSADNTDTQYF
>TRBJ2-3|.|.|TRBV5-4
TGTGCCAGCAGCTGGGCTTCTGGGACAGATACGCAGTATTTT
CASSWASGTDTQYF
>TRBJ2-2|TRBD1|.|TRBV27
TGTGCCAGCAGTTGGGACAGGGGCACCGGGGAGCTGTTTTTT
CASSWDRGTGELFF
>TRBJ2-7|.|few|TRBV4-1
TGCGCCAGCAGCCAACAGCCCACCTACGAGCAGTACTTC
CASSQQPTYEQYF
>TRBJ2-7|.|few|TRBV7-8
TGTGCCAGCAGCCCGAGGTGGGGGGCCTACGAGCAGTACTTC
CASSPRWGAYEQYF
>TRBJ2-2|.|once|TRBV30
TGTGCCTGGAGTGACTTGGGGCCCGATCGGACCGGGGAGCTGTTTTTT
CAWSDLGPDRTGELFF
>TRBJ2-1|.|.|TRBV7-8
TGTGCCAGCAGCTTAGAGGGCGACACTAGAAATGAGCAGTTCTTC
CASSLEGDTRNEQFF
>TRBJ2-5|.|.|TRBV6-5
TGTGCCAGCACCCGGGTCTACATAATGGAGACCCAGTACTTC
CASTRVYIMETQYF
>TRBJ1-2|.|.|TRBV30
TGTGCCTGGCTAGTGGGCAGCAATTATGGCTACACCTTC
CAWLVGSNYGYTF